This TCR beta chain was captured in a study of blood T cell repertoires in COVID-19. Overall study context: The samples span acute and convalescent COVID-19 from the United States, Italy and Spain. PBMCs, B-cell-depleted T cells, or T cells were the source of the cDNA or gDNA that made up the material.

This clone has just a few counts. In the study's own analysis: For nucleated cells, counts were estimated from reference gene primer amplification. Measured with immunoSEQ multiplex PCR; TCRdb has only the in-frame clones, and not every one. The V and J calls and clone size are taken from that table; D and trimming were inferred from the DNA. The data hold approximately 210,000 clones, with roughly 84% observed a single time. This TCR came from a woman of 80 years or more with acute or convalescent COVID-19. Input material: peripheral blood.

The CDR3 spells CASRETGGTEAFF. DNA for the CDR3: TGTGCCAGCAGAGAAACAGGGGGAACTGAAGCTTTCTTT. The chain links TRBV7-9 to TRBJ1-1; TRBD1 aligns across 8 bases. Trimming at V came to 6 bases and at J to 5 bases, leaving 5 bases not matched to a gene. The CDR3 consists of 13 residues. Germline CDR1 reads SEHNR; CDR2 reads FQNEAQ (reference sequence).